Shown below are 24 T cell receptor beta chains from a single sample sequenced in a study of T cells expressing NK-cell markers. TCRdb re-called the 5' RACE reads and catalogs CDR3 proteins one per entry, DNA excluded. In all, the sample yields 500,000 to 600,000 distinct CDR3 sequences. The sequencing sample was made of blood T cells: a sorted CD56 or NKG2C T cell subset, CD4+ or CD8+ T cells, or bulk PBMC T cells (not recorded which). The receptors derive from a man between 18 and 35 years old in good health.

The CDR3 region is CAISMLAGVGETQYF. The chain has TRBV10-3 and TRBJ2-5; as DNA is missing, the TRBD2 call by TCRdb cannot be tested. The CDR3 is 15 residues long. Germline-derived CDR1 and CDR2 are ENHRY and SYGVKD.

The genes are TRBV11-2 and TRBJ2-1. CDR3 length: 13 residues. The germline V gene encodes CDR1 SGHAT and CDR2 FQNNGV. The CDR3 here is CASSLDQNNEQFF.

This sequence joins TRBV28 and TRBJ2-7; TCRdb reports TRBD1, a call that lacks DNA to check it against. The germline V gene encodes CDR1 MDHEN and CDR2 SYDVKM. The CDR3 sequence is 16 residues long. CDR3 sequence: CASSLTGKYRSPEQYF. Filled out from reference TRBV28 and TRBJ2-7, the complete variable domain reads DVKVTQSSRYLVKRTGEKVFLECVQDMDHENMFWYRQDPGLGLRLIYFSYDVKMKEKGDIPEGYSVSREKKERFSLILESASTNQTSMYLCASSLTGKYRSPEQYFGPGTRLTVT.

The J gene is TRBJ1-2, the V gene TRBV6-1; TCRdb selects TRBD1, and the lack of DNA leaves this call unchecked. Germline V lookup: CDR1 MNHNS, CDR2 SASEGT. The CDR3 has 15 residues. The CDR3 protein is CASSRRQAGMVGYTF.

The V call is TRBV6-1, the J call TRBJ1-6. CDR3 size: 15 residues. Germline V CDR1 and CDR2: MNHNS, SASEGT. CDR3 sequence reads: CASREGGGSNSPLHF.

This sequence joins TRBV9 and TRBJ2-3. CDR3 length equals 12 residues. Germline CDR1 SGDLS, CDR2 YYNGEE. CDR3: CASSVVTDTQYF.

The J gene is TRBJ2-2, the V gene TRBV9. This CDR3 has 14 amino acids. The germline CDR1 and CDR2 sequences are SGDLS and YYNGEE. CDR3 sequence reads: CASSVTGSAGELFF.

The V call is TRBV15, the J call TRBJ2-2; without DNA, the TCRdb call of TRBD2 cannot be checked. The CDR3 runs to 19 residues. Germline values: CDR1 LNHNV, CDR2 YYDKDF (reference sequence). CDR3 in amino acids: CATSRDRMSGRARTGELFF.

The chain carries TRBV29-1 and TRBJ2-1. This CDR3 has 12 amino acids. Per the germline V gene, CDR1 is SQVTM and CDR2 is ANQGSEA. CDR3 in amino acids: CSVESYKNEQFF.

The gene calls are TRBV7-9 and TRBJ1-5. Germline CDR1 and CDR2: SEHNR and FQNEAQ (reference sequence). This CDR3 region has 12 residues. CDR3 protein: CASSLADQPQHF. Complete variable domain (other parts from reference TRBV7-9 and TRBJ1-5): DTGVSQNPRHKITKRGQNVTFRCDPISEHNRLYWYRQTLGQGPEFLTYFQNEAQLEKSRLLSDRFSAERPKGSFSTLEIQRTEQGDSAMYLCASSLADQPQHFGDGTRLSIL.

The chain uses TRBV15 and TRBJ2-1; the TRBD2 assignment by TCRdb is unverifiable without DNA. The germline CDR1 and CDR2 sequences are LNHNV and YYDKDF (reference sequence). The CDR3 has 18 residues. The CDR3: CATSSRPTGLGGSNEQFF. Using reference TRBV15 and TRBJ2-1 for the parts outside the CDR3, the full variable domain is DAMVIQNPRYQVTQFGKPVTLSCSQTLNHNVMYWYQQKSSQAPKLLFHYYDKDFNNEADTPDNFQSRRPNTSFCFLDIRSPGLGDTAMYLCATSSRPTGLGGSNEQFFGPGTRLTVL.

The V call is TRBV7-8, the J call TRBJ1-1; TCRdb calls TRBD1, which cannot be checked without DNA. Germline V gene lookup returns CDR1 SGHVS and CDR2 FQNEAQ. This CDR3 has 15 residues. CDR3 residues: CASSLGGQGARRAFF.

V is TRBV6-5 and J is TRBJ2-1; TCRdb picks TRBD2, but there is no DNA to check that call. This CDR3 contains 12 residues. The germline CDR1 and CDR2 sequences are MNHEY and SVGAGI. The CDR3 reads CASSYSKREQFF.

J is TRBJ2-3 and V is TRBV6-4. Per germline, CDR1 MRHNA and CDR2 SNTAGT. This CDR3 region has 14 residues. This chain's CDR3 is CASSDYAMGDTQYF.

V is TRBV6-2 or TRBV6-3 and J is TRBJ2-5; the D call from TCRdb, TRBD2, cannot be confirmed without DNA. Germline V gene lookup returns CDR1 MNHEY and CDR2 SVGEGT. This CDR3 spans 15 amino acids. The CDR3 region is CASSSQLEGVETQYF.

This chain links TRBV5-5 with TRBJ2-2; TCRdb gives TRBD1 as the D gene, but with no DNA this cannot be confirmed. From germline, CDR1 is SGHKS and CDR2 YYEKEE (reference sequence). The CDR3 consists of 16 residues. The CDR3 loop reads CASSPIPRDLTGELFF.

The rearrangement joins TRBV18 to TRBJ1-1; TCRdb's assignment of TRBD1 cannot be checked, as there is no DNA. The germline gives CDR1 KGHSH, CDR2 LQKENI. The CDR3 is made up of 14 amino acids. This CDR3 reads CASSGEGGGTEAFF.

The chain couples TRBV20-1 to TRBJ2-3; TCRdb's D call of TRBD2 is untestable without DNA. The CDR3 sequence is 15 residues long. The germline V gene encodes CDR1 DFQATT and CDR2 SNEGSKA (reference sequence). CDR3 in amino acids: CSASILAGGSDTQYF.

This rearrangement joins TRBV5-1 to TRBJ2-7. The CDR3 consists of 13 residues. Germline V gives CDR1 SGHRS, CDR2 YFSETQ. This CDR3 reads CASSPRGASEQYF.

The CDR3 protein is CASSRDSDSPLHF. V and J are TRBV12-3 or TRBV12-4 and TRBJ1-6; there is no DNA to check the TCRdb D call of TRBD1. The CDR3 contains 13 residues.

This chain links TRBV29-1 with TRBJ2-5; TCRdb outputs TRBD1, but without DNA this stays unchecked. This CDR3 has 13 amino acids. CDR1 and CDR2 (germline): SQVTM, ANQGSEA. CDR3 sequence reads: CSFRSRIQETQYF.

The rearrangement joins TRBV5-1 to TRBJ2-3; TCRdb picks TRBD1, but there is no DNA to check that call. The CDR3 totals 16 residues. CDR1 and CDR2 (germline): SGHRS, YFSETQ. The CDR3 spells CASSQGVGTGADTQYF.

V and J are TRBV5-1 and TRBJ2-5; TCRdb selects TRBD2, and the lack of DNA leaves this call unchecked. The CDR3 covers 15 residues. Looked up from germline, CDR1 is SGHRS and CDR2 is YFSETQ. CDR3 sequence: CASSSTSGVQETQYF.

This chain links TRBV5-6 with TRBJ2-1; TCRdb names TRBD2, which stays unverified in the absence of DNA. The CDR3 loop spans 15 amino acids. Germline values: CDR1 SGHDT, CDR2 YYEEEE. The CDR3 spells CASSLATSRTAEQFF.